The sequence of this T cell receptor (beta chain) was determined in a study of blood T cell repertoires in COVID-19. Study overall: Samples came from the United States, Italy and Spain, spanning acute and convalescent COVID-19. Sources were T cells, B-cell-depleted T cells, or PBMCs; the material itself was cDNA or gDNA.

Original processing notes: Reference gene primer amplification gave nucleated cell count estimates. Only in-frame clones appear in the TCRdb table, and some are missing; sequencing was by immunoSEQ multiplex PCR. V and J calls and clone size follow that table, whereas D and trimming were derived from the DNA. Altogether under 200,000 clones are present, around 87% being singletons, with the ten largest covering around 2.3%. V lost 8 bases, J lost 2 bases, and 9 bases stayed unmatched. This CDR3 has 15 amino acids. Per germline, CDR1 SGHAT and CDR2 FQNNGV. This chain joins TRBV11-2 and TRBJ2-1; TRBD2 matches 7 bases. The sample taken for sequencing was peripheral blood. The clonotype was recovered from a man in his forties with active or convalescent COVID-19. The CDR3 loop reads CASFLGGSAYNEQFF. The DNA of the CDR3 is TGTGCCAGCTTCCTCGGGGGGTCCGCCTACAATGAGCAGTTCTTC. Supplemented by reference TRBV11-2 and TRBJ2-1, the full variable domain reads EAGVAQSPRYKIIEKRQSVAFWCNPISGHATLYWYQQILGQGPKLLIQFQNNGVVDDSQLPKDRFSAERLKGVDSTLKIQPAKLEDSAVYLCASFLGGSAYNEQFFGPGTRLTVL.